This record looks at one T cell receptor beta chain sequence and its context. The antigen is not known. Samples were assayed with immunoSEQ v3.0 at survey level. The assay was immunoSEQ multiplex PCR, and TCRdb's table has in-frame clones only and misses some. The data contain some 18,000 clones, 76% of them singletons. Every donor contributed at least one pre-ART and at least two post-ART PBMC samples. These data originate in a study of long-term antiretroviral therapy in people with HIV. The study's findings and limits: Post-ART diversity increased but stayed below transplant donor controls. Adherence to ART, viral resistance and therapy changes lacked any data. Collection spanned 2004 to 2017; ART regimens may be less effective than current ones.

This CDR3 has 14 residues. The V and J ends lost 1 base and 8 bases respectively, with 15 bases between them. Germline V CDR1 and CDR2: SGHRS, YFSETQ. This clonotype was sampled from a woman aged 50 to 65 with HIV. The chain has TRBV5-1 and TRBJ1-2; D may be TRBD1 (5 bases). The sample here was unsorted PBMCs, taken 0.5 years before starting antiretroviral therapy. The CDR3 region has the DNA TGCGCCAGCAGCTTGTCGGCAGCCGAGGGGGGCTACACCTTC. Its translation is CASSLSAAEGGYTF.